What follows describes a single TCR beta chain. Its specificity is not known. The entry originates in a study of shared clonotypes between healthy human individuals. Study-level information: Each donor's CD8 memory used one plate, CD8 naive two, each CD4 subset three. Study-wide findings and caveats: Generally, naive subsets (rather than memory subsets) showed larger estimated richness.

Measured with immunoSEQ multiplex PCR; TCRdb has only the in-frame clones, and not every one. This sample has approximately 2,200,000 clones, with 85% to 95% found just once. Naive-designated CD8 cells lacked CD45RO, were positively enriched for CCR7, and omitted terminally differentiated effector memory CD45RA+ cells. Donors comprised only Caucasian adults living in Nashville, Tennessee. This CDR3 has 15 amino acids. Germline V gene data show CDR1 as SEHNR and CDR2 as FQNEAQ (reference sequence). The trim removed 4 bases at V and 3 bases at J, leaving 7 bases unmatched. Sequencing used naive CD8+ T cells from PBMCs. This rearrangement joins TRBV7-9 to TRBJ2-7; 9 nucleotides line up with TRBD1. The sequence came from a man in his late teens or twenties in good health. Some clones in this sample may be carry-over from other donors' samples. CDR3 in DNA: TGTGCCAGCAGCTACCGACAGGGGGGCTACTACGAGCAGTACTTC. Translated: CASSYRQGGYYEQYF.